This TCR beta chain is from a study of spatial heterogeneity in lung cancer. Study overall: Alpha-chain sequences were detected in numbers that were consistently lower than beta-chain sequences.

Trimming took off 1 base at V and 7 bases at J, with 4 bases between the two ends. The CDR3 sequence is 12 residues long. Time point in this sample: sample taken at primary tumor resection. Unsorted tumor, nontumor lung tissue or cryopreserved PBMC supplied the whole RNA. Each CDR3 protein gets one entry after TCRdb re-called the 5' RACE reads with MiXCR. Among 5,000 to 6,000 distinct CDR3 sequences, over 3.5% were seen once, and the ten largest hold roughly a quarter. This clonotype is labeled as large. The antigen is not known. Notes on the study in general: Approximately 7% of tumor T cells for alpha chains and 13% for beta chains were estimated to be covered. Intratumoral expanded alpha and beta TCR counts were found to track tumor mutation counts. Ubiquitous expanded TCR counts tracked ubiquitous nonsynonymous mutations, and regional counts tracked regional ones.

The sequence was collected from a female donor with early-stage non-small cell lung cancer. The J gene is TRBJ2-2, the V gene TRBV12-3 or TRBV12-4; no definite D call. The material sequenced was lung tumor tissue, taken at surgery. CDR3 protein: CASSLGVGELFF. The CDR3 nucleotides read TGTGCCAGCAGTTTAGGGGTCGGGGAGCTGTTTTTT.